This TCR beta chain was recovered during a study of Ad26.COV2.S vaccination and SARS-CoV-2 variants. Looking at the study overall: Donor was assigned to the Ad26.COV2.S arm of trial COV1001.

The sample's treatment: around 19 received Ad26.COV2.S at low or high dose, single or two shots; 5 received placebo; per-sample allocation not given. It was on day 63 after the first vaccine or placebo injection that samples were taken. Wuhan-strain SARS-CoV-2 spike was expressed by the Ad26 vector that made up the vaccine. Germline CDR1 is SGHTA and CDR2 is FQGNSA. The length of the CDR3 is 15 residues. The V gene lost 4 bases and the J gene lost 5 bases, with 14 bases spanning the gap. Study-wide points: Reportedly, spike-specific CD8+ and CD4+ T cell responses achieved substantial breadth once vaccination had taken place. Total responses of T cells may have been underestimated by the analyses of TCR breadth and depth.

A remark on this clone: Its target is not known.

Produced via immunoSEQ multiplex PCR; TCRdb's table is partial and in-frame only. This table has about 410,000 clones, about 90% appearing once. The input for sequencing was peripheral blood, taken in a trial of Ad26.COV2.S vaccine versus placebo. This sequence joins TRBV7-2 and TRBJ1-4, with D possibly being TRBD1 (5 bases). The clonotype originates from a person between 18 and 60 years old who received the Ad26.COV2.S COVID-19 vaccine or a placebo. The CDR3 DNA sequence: TGTGCCAGCAGCTCGGGGCCCCGGAAAAATGAAAAACTGTTTTTT. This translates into CASSSGPRKNEKLFF.